This T cell receptor beta chain stems from a study of beta chain features in type 1 diabetes. Findings of the study overall: Healthy donors had naive, central memory and Treg TCRB repertoires that appeared less similar than those seen among patients.

Expressed TCRB transcripts got sequenced, as all isolated RNA was reverse transcribed. The assay was immunoSEQ multiplex PCR, and TCRdb's table has in-frame clones only and misses some. The sample lists roughly 150,000 clones, about 8.1% occurring once. A single heparinised draw of roughly 120 mL on average was taken per donor. Researchers reported sorting CD4+ naive, central memory, regulatory and stem cell-like memory cells via CD45RO/CCR7/CD25/CD127/CD95/CD27. A few counts support this clone. Its antigen remains unknown. Sequenced sample: central memory CD4+ T cells from blood. The receptor's source is a man aged 18 to 30 in good health.

CDR3 nucleotide sequence: TGTGCCAGCAGCGGACAGGGGGTCGGCTATGGCTACACCTTC. Residues: CASSGQGVGYGYTF. V gene TRBV28 combines with J gene TRBJ1-2; TRBD1 aligns across 10 bases. Germline lookup yields CDR1 MDHEN and CDR2 SYDVKM. J was trimmed by 4 bases and V by 6 bases; bases with no gene match: 5. This CDR3 has 14 residues.